This TCR beta chain was retrieved from a study of vaccination and CD4 T cells after COVID-19. The Oncomine TCR Beta short-read assay sequenced DNA from cultured CD4+ T cells. TCRdb re-derived calls from the PCR reads in MiXCR, one entry per CDR3 protein. The table has fewer than 10,000 distinct CDR3 sequences, 45% to 55% seen once. Worth noting for this clonotype: Its antigen is not identified.

Sample treatment: approximately nine-day PBMC culture with coronavirus spike peptide pools or control peptides (ViraFEST assay). Deletions cut 2 bases from V and 11 bases from J, with 16 bases between. There are 14 residues in the CDR3. In germline, CDR1 is SGHDT, CDR2 YYEEEE. The sequencing input was CD4+ T cells from blood, cultured in vitro. The chain has TRBV5-6 and TRBJ1-4; D may be TRBD1 (6 bases). The TCR sequence derives from a human donor who had recovered from COVID-19. The CDR3 region has the DNA TGTGCCAGCAGCTTACGACAGGCAAAGTCGAAACTGTTTTTT. Translated, it gives CASSLRQAKSKLFF.